The 23 T cell receptor beta chains presented below share a single source sample, sequenced in a study of PD-L1 blockade in urothelial cancer. Clones were read by immunoSEQ multiplex PCR, and TCRdb kept only the in-frame ones, dropping some. The profile shows around 87,000 clones, roughly 83% of them singletons. Documented time point: peripheral blood 6 weeks after treatment start. The sequences come from PBMCs, collected around atezolizumab (anti-PD-L1) treatment. The source is a man between 70 and 80 years old with urothelial cancer.

This clone was seen a single time. The chain joins TRBV6-1 to TRBJ2-2; possible D gene TRBD2, 6 bases. CDR3 length: 15 amino acids. CDR1 and CDR2 (germline): MNHNS, SASEGT. Between the trimmed V and J ends, which lost 7 bases and 3 bases, there was a span of 15 bases. The CDR3 nucleotides are TGTGCCAGCACCCTGGAGGGTAGGGACACCGGGGAGCTGTTTTTT. Amino acid sequence: CASTLEGRDTGELFF.

This chain joins TRBV7-2 and TRBJ2-1; TRBD2 matches 12 bases. J was trimmed by 4 bases and V by 4 bases; bases with no gene match: 11. The CDR3 covers 18 residues. Germline CDR1 and CDR2: SGHTA and FQGNSA. The DNA of the CDR3 is TGTGCCAGCAGCTACAACGGGCTAGCGGGGGGGCCGTACAATGAGCAGTTCTTC. Residues: CASSYNGLAGGPYNEQFF.

The chain uses TRBV7-8 and TRBJ2-7, with D possibly TRBD2 on 6 matching bases. The germline CDR1 and CDR2 sequences are SGHVS and FQNEAQ. Trimming removed 5 bases at V and 3 bases at J, with 20 bases between. The CDR3 length is 16 residues. The CDR3 coding sequence is TGTGCCAGCAGCGTCACGACCGGGACTGGGGGCTACGAGCAGTACTTC. Encoded protein: CASSVTTGTGGYEQYF. Filled out from reference TRBV7-8 and TRBJ2-7, the complete variable domain reads GAGVSQSPRYKVAKRGQDVALRCDPISGHVSLFWYQQALGQGPEFLTYFQNEAQLDKSGLPSDRFFAERPEGSVSTLKIQRTQQEDSAVYLCASSVTTGTGGYEQYFGPGTRLTVT.

This sequence joins TRBV7-9 and TRBJ2-2; 14 positions match TRBD2. Trimming removed 5 bases from V and 6 bases from J; junction bases left unmatched: 2. The CDR3 covers 15 residues. Germline CDR1 is SEHNR and CDR2 is FQNEAQ (reference sequence). The chain's CDR3 is CASSTGLAGAGELFF. DNA of the CDR3: TGTGCCAGCAGCACGGGACTAGCGGGAGCCGGGGAGCTGTTTTTT.

This clone was observed a few times. The chain joins TRBV5-6 to TRBJ1-1; TRBD1 agrees at 7 bases. CDR3 length: 15 residues. With V trimmed by 3 bases and J by 1 base, 6 bases remained unmatched. CDR1 and CDR2 (germline): SGHDT, YYEEEE. The CDR3 coding sequence is TGTGCCAGCAGCTCCCGACAGGGATCGAACACTGAAGCTTTCTTT. Translating it yields CASSSRQGSNTEAFF.

The V and J genes are TRBV11-3 and TRBJ2-3, with 8 bases identical to TRBD2. The J segment lost 4 bases and the V segment lost 0 bases, leaving 0 bases of the junction unmatched. Germline V CDR1 and CDR2: SGHNT, YENEEA. This CDR3 has 14 residues. CDR3 DNA sequence: TGTGCCAGCAGCTTAGATAGCGGGGCAGATACGCAGTATTTT. Its translation: CASSLDSGADTQYF. The variable domain in full, completed from reference TRBV11-3 and TRBJ2-3, reads EAGVVQSPRYKIIEKKQPVAFWCNPISGHNTLYWYLQNLGQGPELLIRYENEEAVDDSQLPKDRFSAERLKGVDSTLKIQPAELGDSAVYLCASSLDSGADTQYFGPGTRLTVL.

CDR3 DNA: TGCAGCGTAGCTCCGGGACTGACTAATGAAAAACTGTTTTTT. Protein: CSVAPGLTNEKLFF. This chain joins TRBV29-1 and TRBJ1-4, with a tentative D call TRBD1 (5 bases). This CDR3 spans 14 amino acids. The germline V and J ends were trimmed by 6 bases and 2 bases, with 13 bases remaining between them. Germline values: CDR1 SQVTM, CDR2 ANQGSEA.

This clone was detected only a few times. This chain connects TRBV30 to TRBJ1-5; possible D gene TRBD1, 6 bases. The V and J ends lost 1 base and 0 bases respectively, with 7 bases between them. This CDR3 region has 14 residues. The germline gives CDR1 GTSNPN, CDR2 SVGIG (reference sequence). The CDR3 reads CAWSEGDSNQPQHF. The CDR3 bases are TGTGCCTGGAGTGAGGGGGATAGCAATCAGCCCCAGCATTTT.

This sequence joins TRBV6-1 and TRBJ1-5; D unresolved. CDR3 length equals 13 residues. The V end lost 7 bases, the J end lost 0 bases, and 7 bases lay between the germline ends. The V gene's germline CDR1 is MNHNS and CDR2 SASEGT. The CDR3 nucleotides read TGTGCCAGCATTCAGTATAGCAATCAGCCCCAGCATTTT. Translation gives CASIQYSNQPQHF.

The genes are TRBV10-3 and TRBJ2-5; 7 nucleotides match TRBD1. V shed 3 bases, J shed 3 bases, and the junction held 7 bases outside the gene matches. Germline CDR1 and CDR2: ENHRY and SYGVKD. The CDR3 has 15 residues. The CDR3 region has the DNA TGTGCCATCAGTGAACCGGGACAGCAGAAAGAGACCCAGTACTTC. Translated: CAISEPGQQKETQYF.

The chain is built from TRBV19 and TRBJ2-5, with D unresolved. From germline, CDR1 is LNHDA and CDR2 SQIVND (reference sequence). CDR3 size: 12 residues. Deletions cut 6 bases from V and 5 bases from J, with 10 bases between. The CDR3 sequence: CASSRERETQYF. Here the CDR3 DNA reads TGTGCCAGTAGCCGAGAACGGGAGACCCAGTACTTC.

The genes are TRBV30 and TRBJ2-7; D is possibly TRBD2 (5 bases). Germline lookup yields CDR1 GTSNPN and CDR2 SVGIG (reference sequence). There are 15 residues in the CDR3. Deletions cut 2 bases from V and 3 bases from J, with 17 bases between. CDR3 in DNA: TGTGCCTGGAGTCCCCAAGGTCGGGGTGGCTACGAGCAGTACTTC. Translating gives CAWSPQGRGGYEQYF.

The chain links TRBV5-5 to TRBJ2-1, with TRBD2 as a possible D gene (6 bases). Trimming removed 1 base from V and 4 bases from J, with 9 bases in between. Germline CDR1 SGHKS, CDR2 YYEKEE (reference sequence). The CDR3 spans 14 residues. The CDR3 nucleotides read TGTGCCAGCAGCTTGACTAGCCTTTACAATGAGCAGTTCTTC. This encodes CASSLTSLYNEQFF.

This chain joins TRBV7-2 and TRBJ2-3; 8 bases are a match to TRBD2. V lost 5 bases and J lost 0; bases outside the gene matches: 4. CDR3 size: 15 residues. The germline V gene has CDR1 SGHTA and CDR2 FQGNSA. This CDR3 reads CASSLLAASTDTQYF. CDR3 nucleotides: TGTGCCAGCAGCCTACTAGCGGCTAGCACAGATACGCAGTATTTT. The variable domain in full, completed from reference TRBV7-2 and TRBJ2-3, reads GAGVSQSPSNKVTEKGKDVELRCDPISGHTALYWYRQSLGQGLEFLIYFQGNSAPDKSGLPSDRFSAERTGGSVSTLTIQRTQQEDSAVYLCASSLLAASTDTQYFGPGTRLTVL.

The chain recombines TRBV4-1 with TRBJ1-5, with D hard to call. The CDR3 consists of 14 residues. Trimming took 1 base from V and 7 from J, leaving 11 bases between them. From germline, CDR1 is MGHRA and CDR2 YSYEKL. The CDR3: CASSQASGRQPQHF. As DNA, the CDR3 is TGCGCCAGCAGCCAAGCCTCGGGGAGACAGCCCCAGCATTTT.

The chain uses TRBV18 and TRBJ2-2; TRBD1 agrees at 7 bases. Germline lookup yields CDR1 KGHSH and CDR2 LQKENI. The V and J ends lost 4 bases and 6 bases, in that order; junction bases with no gene match: 5. The CDR3 is made up of 14 amino acids. The CDR3 sequence is CASSQSGGSGELFF. CDR3 sequence (DNA): TGTGCCAGCTCACAGTCAGGGGGATCCGGGGAGCTGTTTTTT. Full variable domain (outside the CDR3, taken from reference TRBV18 and TRBJ2-2): NAGVMQNPRHLVRRRGQEARLRCSPMKGHSHVYWYRQLPEEGLKFMVYLQKENIIDESGMPKERFSAEFPKEGPSILRIQQVVRGDSAAYFCASSQSGGSGELFFGEGSRLTVL.

The chain employs TRBV10-3 and TRBJ1-4; D is perhaps TRBD1 (6 bases). CDR1 is ENHRY, CDR2 SYGVKD, per germline. Trimming shortened V by 5 bases and J by 7 bases, and 11 bases separated the two germline ends. This CDR3 has 13 amino acids. The chain's CDR3 is CAISTGPGEKLFF. The CDR3 bases are TGTGCCATCAGTACAGGGCCTGGTGAAAAACTGTTTTTT.

The V call is TRBV4-1, the J call TRBJ2-2; D gene uncertain. The CDR3 has 15 residues. Trimming left V 4 bases short and J 4 bases short, with 13 bases between. Per germline, CDR1 MGHRA and CDR2 YSYEKL. CDR3: CASSPAIRVTGELFF. The CDR3 region has the DNA TGCGCCAGCAGCCCGGCTATACGGGTCACCGGGGAGCTGTTTTTT.

The V and J genes are TRBV27 and TRBJ2-3; the D gene is possibly TRBD2 (6 bases). Germline assignment: CDR1 MNHEY and CDR2 SMNVEV (reference sequence). V was cut by 4 bases and J by 5 bases, with 10 bases left in between. CDR3 length: 13 amino acids. DNA of the CDR3: TGTGCCAGCAGTTCCGGGAGTAGAGATACGCAGTATTTT. Its protein product is CASSSGSRDTQYF.

CDR3 bases: TGTGCCAGTACTCCCCAGGGGACCCACTATGGCTACACCTTC. The encoded protein is CASTPQGTHYGYTF. The chain couples TRBV19 to TRBJ1-2; tentatively, D is TRBD1 (6 bases). The ends were cut back, 7 bases at V and 3 bases at J, with 15 bases in the middle. This CDR3 comprises 14 residues. Germline CDR1 is LNHDA and CDR2 is SQIVND (reference sequence).

J is TRBJ2-7 and V is TRBV25-1; possibly TRBD2 for D (6 bases). CDR3 size: 17 residues. Germline CDR1 MGHDK, CDR2 SYGVNS. V shed 0 bases and J shed 4 bases, with 19 bases lying between them. The chain's CDR3 is CASSEYRRAWGLYEQYF. The CDR3 DNA sequence: TGTGCCAGCAGTGAATATCGGCGGGCGTGGGGACTTTACGAGCAGTACTTC.

This chain connects TRBV4-2 to TRBJ1-6, with 10 bases fitting TRBD1. V was clipped by 1 base and J by 7 bases; unmatched bases: 4. CDR1 and CDR2 from the germline V gene are LGHNA and YNFKEQ. The CDR3 consists of 16 residues. CDR3 bases: TGTGCCAGCAGCCAAGCCACGGGACAGGGGAATTCACCCCTCCACTTT. Translating gives CASSQATGQGNSPLHF.

V usage is TRBV21-1 and J usage is TRBJ2-5; TRBD1, the table's D call, was not compared with the DNA. TRBV21-1 is shown as a pseudogene. The length of the CDR3 is 17 residues. CDR3 DNA sequence: TGTGCCAGCAGCGAAAAAGTGGGGGACAAACTACAAGAGACCCAGTACTTC. This sequence encodes CASSEKVGDKLQETQYF.